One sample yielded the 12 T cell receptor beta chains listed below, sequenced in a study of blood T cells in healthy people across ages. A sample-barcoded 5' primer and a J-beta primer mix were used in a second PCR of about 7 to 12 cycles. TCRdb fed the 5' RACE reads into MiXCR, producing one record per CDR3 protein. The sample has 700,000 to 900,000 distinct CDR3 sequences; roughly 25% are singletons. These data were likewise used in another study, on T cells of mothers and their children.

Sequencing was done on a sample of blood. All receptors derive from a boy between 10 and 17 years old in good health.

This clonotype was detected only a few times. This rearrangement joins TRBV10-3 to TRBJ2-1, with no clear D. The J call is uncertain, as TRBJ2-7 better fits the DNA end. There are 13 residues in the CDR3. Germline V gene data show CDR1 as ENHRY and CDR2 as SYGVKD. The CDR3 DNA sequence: TGTGCCATCAGTGAGATCCCTTTCTCCGAGCAGTACTTC. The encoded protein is CAISEIPFSEQYF.

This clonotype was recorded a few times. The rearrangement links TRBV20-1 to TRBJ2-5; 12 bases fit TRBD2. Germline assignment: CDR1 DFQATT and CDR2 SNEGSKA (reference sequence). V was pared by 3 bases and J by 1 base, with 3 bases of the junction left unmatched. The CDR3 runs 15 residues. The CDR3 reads CSASGTSGPQETQYF. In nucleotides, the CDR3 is TGCAGTGCTAGTGGGACTAGCGGGCCCCAAGAGACCCAGTACTTC.

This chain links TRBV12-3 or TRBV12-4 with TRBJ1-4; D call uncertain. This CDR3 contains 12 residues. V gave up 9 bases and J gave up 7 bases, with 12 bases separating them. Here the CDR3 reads CASRWGGEKLFF. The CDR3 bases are TGTGCCAGTAGGTGGGGAGGTGAAAAACTGTTTTTT.

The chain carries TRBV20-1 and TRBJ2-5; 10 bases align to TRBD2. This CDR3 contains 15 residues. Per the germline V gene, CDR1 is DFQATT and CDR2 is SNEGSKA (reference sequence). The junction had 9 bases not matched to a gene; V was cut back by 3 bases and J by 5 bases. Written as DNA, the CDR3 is TGCAGTGCTAGGACGGGAGCGGGGGGGCCCGAGACCCAGTACTTC. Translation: CSARTGAGGPETQYF.

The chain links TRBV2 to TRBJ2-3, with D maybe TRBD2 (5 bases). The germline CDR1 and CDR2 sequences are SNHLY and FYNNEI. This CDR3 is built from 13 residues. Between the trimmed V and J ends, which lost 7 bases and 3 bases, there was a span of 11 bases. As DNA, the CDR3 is TGTGCCAGCACCGTACGGGGTACAGATACGCAGTATTTT. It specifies CASTVRGTDTQYF.

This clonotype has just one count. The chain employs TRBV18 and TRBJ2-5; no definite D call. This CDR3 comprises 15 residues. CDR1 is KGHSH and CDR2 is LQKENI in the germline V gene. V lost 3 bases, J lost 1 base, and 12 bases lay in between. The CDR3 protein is CASSPAARAQETQYF. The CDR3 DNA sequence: TGTGCCAGCTCACCGGCAGCCAGAGCCCAAGAGACCCAGTACTTC.

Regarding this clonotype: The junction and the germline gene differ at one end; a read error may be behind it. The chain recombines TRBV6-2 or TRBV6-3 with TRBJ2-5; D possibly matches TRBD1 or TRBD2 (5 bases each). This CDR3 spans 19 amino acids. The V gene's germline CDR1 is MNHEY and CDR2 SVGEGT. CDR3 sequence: CASSYSPATGWGHQETQYF. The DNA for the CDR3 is TGCGCCAGCAGTTACTCCCCCGCGACTGGGTGGGGACACCAAGAGACCCAGTACTTC.

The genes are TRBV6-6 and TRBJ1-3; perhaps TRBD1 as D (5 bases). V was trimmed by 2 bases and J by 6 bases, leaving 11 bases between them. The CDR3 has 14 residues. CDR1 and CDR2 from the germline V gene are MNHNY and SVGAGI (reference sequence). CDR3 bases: TGTGCCAGCAGTTACGAAAGGGGATTAAACACCATATATTTT. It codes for CASSYERGLNTIYF.

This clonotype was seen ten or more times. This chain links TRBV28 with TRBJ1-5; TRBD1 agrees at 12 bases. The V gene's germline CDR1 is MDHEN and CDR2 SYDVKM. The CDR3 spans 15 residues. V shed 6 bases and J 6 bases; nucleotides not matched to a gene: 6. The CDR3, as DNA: TGTGCCAGCAGGGCGGGACAGGGGGCCGGTCAGCCCCAGCATTTT. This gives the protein CASRAGQGAGQPQHF.

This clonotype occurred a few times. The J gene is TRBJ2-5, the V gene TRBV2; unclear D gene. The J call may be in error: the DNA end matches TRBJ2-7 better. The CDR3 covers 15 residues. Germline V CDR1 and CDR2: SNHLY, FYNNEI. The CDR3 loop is CASSEGQIPTYEQYF. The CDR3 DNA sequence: TGTGCCAGCAGTGAAGGGCAGATCCCCACCTACGAGCAGTACTTC.

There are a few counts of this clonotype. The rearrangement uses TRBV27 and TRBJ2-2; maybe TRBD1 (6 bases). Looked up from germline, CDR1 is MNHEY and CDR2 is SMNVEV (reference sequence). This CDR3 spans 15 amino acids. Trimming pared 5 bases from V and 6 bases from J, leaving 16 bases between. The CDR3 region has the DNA TGTGCCAGCAGTATTCTACAGGGTTCACCCGGGGAGCTGTTTTTT. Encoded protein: CASSILQGSPGELFF.

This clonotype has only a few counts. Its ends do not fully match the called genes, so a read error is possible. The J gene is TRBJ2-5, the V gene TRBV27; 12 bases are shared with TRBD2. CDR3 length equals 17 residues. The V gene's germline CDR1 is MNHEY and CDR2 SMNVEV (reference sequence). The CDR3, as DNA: TGTGCCGGCAGTCCGAAACCTAGCGGGGGGGCCAGGGAGGCCCAGTACTTC. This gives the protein CAGSPKPSGGAREAQYF.